The entry that follows covers one T cell receptor beta chain sequence. The antigen is unknown. The CDR3 sequence is 17 residues long. J gave up 2 bases and V 5 bases, and 11 bases lay outside the gene matches. CDR1 and CDR2 (germline): LGHNA, YSLEER. Combining a sample-barcoded 5' primer with a J-beta primer mix, a second PCR ran for 7 to 11 cycles. The authors tagged each cDNA molecule using a template-switch adaptor with 12 random nucleotides. Every sample returned 2.5 million or more CDR3-containing paired-end reads. TCRdb processed the 5' RACE reads anew with MiXCR; each CDR3 protein has one entry. The top ten hold about 27% of the sample, which has about 900,000 distinct CDR3 sequences, about 62% seen once. This entry comes from a study of blood T cells in healthy people across ages. Points from the study as a whole: Measured against age, TCR beta diversity per million T cells decreased in a roughly linear manner.

This TCR was sampled from a man aged 25 to 45 in good health. The sequenced sample was blood. V is TRBV4-3 and J is TRBJ2-3, with 9 bases matching TRBD2. CDR3 amino acids: CASSYLTSGDTTDTQYF. DNA of the CDR3: TGCGCCAGCAGCTATCTGACTAGCGGAGATACCACAGATACGCAGTATTTT.